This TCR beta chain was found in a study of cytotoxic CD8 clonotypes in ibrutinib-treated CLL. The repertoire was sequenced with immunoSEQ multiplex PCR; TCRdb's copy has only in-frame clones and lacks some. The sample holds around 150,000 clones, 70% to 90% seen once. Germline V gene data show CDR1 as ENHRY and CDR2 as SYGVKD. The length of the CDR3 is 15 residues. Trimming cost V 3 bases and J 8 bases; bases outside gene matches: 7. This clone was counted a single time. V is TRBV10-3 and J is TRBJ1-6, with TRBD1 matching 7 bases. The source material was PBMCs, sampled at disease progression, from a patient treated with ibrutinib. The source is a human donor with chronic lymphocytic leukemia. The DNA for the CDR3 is TGTGCCATCAGTGACCCCCGACAGGGTGATTCACCCCTCCACTTT. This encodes CAISDPRQGDSPLHF.